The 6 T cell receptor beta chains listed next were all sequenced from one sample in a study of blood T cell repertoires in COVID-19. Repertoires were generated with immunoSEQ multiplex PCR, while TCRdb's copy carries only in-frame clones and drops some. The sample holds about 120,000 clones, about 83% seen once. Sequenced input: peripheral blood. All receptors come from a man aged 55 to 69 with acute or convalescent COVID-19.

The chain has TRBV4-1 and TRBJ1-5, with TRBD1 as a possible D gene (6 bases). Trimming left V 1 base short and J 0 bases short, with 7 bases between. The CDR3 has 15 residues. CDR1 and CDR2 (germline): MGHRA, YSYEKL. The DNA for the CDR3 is TGCGCCAGCAGCCAAGGGACAGTTAGCAATCAGCCCCAGCATTTT. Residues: CASSQGTVSNQPQHF.

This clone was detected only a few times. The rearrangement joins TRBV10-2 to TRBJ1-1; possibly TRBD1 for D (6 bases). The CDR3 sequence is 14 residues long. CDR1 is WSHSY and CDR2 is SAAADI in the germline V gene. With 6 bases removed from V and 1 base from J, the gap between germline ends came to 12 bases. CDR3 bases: TGCGCCAGCAGATCCAGGGGTCAGAACACTGAAGCTTTCTTT. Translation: CASRSRGQNTEAFF.

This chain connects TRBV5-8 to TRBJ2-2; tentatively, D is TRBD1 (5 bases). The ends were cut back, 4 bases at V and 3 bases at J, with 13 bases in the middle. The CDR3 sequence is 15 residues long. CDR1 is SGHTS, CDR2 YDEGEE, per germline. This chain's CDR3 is CASSEKGHYTGELFF. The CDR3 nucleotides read TGTGCCAGCAGCGAGAAGGGGCATTACACCGGGGAGCTGTTTTTT.

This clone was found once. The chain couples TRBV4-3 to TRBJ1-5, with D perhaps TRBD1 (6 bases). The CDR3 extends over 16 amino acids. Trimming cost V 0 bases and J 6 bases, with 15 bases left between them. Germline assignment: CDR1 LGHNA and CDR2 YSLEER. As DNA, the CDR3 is TGCGCCAGCAGCCAAGACCTACAGGGCGAGTTTCAGCCCCAGCATTTT. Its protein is CASSQDLQGEFQPQHF.

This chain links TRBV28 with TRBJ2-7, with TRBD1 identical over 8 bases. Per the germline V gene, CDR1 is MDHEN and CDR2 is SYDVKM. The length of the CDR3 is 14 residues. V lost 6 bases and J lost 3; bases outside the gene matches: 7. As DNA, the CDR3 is TGTGCCAGCAGCCTGGACAGGGAGGTCTACGAGCAGTACTTC. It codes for CASSLDREVYEQYF.

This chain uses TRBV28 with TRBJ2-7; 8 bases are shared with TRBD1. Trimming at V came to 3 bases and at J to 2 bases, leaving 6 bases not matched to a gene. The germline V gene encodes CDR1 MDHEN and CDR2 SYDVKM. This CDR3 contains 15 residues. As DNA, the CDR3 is TGTGCCAGCAGTTTGGCACAGGGGGTCGCCTACGAGCAGTACTTC. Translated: CASSLAQGVAYEQYF.